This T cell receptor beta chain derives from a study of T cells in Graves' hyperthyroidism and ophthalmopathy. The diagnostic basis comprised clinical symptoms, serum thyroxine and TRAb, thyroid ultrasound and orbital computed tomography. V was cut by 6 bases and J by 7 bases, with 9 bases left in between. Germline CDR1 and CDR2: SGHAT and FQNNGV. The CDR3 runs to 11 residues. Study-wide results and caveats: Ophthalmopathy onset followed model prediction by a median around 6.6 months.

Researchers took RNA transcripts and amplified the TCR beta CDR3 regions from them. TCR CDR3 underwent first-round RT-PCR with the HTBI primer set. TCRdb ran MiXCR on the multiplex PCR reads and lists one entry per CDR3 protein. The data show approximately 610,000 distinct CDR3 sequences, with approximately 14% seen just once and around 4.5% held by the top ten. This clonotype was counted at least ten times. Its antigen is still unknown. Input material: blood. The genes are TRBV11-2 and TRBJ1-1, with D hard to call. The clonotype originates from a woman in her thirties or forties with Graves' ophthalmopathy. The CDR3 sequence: CASSLAREAFF. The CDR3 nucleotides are TGTGCCAGCAGTCTAGCCCGTGAAGCTTTCTTT.